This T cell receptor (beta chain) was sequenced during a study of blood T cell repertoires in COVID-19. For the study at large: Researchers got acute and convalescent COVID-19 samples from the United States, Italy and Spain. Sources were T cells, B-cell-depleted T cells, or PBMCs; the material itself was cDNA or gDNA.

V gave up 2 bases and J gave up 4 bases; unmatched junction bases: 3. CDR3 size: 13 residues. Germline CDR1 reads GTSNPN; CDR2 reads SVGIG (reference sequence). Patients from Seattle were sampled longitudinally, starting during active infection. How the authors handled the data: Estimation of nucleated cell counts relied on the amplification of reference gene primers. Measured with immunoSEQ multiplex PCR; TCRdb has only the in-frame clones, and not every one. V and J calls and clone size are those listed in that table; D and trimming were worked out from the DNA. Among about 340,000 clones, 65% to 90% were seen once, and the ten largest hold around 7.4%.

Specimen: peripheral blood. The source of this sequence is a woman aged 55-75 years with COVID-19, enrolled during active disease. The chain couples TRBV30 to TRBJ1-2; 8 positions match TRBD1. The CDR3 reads CAWSMDRVYGYTF. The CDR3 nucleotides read TGTGCCTGGAGTATGGACAGGGTCTATGGCTACACCTTC.